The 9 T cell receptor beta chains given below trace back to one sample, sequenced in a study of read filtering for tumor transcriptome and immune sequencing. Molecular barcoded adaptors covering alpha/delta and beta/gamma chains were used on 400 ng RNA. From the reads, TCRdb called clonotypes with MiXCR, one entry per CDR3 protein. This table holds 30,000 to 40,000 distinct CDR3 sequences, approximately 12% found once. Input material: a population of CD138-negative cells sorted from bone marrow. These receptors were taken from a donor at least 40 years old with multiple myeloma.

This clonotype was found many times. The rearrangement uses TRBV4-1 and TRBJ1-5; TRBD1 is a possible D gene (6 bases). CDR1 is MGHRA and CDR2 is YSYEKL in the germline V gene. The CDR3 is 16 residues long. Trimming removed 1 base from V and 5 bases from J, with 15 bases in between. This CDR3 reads CASSQVGAGDDQPQHF. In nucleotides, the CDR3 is TGCGCCAGCAGCCAAGTTGGGGCAGGGGATGATCAGCCCCAGCATTTT.

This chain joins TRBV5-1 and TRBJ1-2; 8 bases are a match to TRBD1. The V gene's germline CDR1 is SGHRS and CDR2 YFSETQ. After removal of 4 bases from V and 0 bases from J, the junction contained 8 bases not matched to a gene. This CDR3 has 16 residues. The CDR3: CASSRGQALANYGYTF. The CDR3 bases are TGCGCCAGCAGCCGGGGACAGGCCTTAGCTAACTATGGCTACACCTTC.

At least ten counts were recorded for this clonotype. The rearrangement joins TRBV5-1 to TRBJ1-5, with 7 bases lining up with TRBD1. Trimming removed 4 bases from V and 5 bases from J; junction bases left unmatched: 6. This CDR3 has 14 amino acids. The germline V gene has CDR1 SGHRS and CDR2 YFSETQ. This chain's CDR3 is CASSRQGGDQPQHF. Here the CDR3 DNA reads TGCGCCAGCAGCCGACAGGGCGGGGATCAGCCCCAGCATTTT.

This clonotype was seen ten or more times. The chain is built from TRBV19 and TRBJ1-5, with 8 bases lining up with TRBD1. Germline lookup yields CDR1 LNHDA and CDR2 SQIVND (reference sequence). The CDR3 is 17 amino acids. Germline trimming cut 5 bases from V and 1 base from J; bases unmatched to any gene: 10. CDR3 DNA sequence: TGTGCCAGTAGTGTGACTTTGGGACAGGAGAGCAATCAGCCCCAGCATTTT. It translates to CASSVTLGQESNQPQHF.

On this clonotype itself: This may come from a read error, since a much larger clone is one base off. The CDR3 nucleotides read TGTGCCATCAGTGAGTCCCCAGGGCGGAACACTGAAGCTCTCTTT. This sequence encodes CAISESPGRNTEALF. This chain connects TRBV10-3 to TRBJ1-1; TRBD1 might be the D (5 bases). The CDR3 runs to 15 residues. Germline CDR1 and CDR2: ENHRY and SYGVKD.

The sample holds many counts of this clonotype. The DNA for the CDR3 is TGTGCCAGCAGCGAGACAGGGGACGAGCAGTACTTC. Translation gives CASSETGDEQYF. The chain links TRBV7-9 to TRBJ2-7, with 8 bases fitting TRBD1. The trim removed 5 bases at V and 5 bases at J, leaving 2 bases unmatched. Germline V CDR1 and CDR2: SEHNR, FQNEAQ (reference sequence). This CDR3 region has 12 residues.

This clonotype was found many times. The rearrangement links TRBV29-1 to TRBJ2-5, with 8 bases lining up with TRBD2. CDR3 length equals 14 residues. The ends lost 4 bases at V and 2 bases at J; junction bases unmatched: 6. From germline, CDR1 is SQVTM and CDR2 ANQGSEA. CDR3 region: CSVAGGRPQETQYF. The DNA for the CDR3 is TGCAGCGTTGCGGGGGGGCGCCCTCAAGAGACCCAGTACTTC.

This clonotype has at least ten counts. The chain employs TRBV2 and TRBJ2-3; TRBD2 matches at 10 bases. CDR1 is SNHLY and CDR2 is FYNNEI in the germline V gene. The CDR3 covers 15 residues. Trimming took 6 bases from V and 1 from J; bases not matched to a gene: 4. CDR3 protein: CASSSSGGRTDTQYF. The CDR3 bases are TGTGCCAGCAGCTCTAGCGGGGGCCGCACAGATACGCAGTATTTT. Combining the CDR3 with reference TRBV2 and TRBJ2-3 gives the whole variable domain EPEVTQTPSHQVTQMGQEVILRCVPISNHLYFYWYRQILGQKVEFLVSFYNNEISEKSEIFDDQFSVERPDGSNFTLKIRSTKLEDSAMYFCASSSSGGRTDTQYFGPGTRLTVL.

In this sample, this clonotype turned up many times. CDR3 DNA: TGCGCCAGCAGCCAGACAGATACGCAGTATTTT. This translates into CASSQTDTQYF. V gene TRBV5-1 combines with J gene TRBJ2-3; D is unresolved. This CDR3 spans 11 amino acids. Trimming left V 4 bases short and J 3 bases short, with 3 bases between. Germline V gives CDR1 SGHRS, CDR2 YFSETQ.